The 10 T cell receptor beta chains presented below share a single source sample, sequenced in a study of CD8 T cells in ankylosing spondylitis. Each CDR3 protein is one row after TCRdb ran MiXCR on the 5' RACE reads. The sample includes about 250,000 distinct CDR3 sequences, about a sixth of them seen just once. Sample: blood, either unsorted or a sorted T cell fraction (not recorded which). Receptor source: a male donor with ankylosing spondylitis or in good health (not recorded which).

CDR3 protein: CSVGTGGPEAFF. The CDR3 region has the DNA TGCAGCGTTGGGACAGGGGGACCTGAAGCTTTCTTT. The chain carries TRBV29-1 and TRBJ1-1, with 10 bases aligning to TRBD1. V lost 4 bases to trimming and J lost 6 bases; unmatched junction nucleotides: 2. The CDR3 sequence is 12 residues long. From germline, CDR1 is SQVTM and CDR2 ANQGSEA.

This chain uses TRBV7-9 with TRBJ2-1; 8 nucleotides align to TRBD1. With 5 bases clipped from V and 4 bases from J, the junction kept 10 bases outside the gene matches. CDR3 size: 16 residues. Germline V CDR1 and CDR2: SEHNR, FQNEAQ (reference sequence). The CDR3 here is CASSQPTGGEYNEQFF. CDR3 bases: TGTGCCAGCAGCCAACCTACAGGGGGAGAGTACAATGAGCAGTTCTTC.

This clonotype was counted ten times or more. The gene calls are TRBV4-1 and TRBJ2-3; 10 nucleotides agree with TRBD2. Per the germline V gene, CDR1 is MGHRA and CDR2 is YSYEKL. This CDR3 is built from 18 residues. Losses at the gene ends were 4 bases for V and 2 bases for J; bases not matched to a gene: 12. The CDR3 loop reads CASSPGTSAYLPTDTQYF. In DNA, the CDR3 is TGCGCCAGCAGCCCGGGGACTAGCGCCTACCTACCCACAGATACGCAGTATTTT.

The chain uses TRBV14 and TRBJ1-1; D is unresolved. The CDR3 consists of 15 residues. Germline V lookup: CDR1 SGHDN, CDR2 FVKESK. Trimming cost V 2 bases and J 6 bases, with 16 bases left between them. The CDR3 spells CASSQFKVLDAEAFF. The CDR3, as DNA: TGTGCCAGCAGCCAATTTAAGGTTTTGGACGCTGAAGCTTTCTTT.

The V gene is TRBV5-1, the J gene TRBJ2-3, with TRBD2 matching over 8 bases. V was pared by 0 bases and J by 2 bases, with 5 bases of the junction left unmatched. Germline V gives CDR1 SGHRS, CDR2 YFSETQ. CDR3 size: 16 residues. The DNA of the CDR3 is TGCGCCAGCAGCTTGGCTAGCGGGCTCCTCACAGATACGCAGTATTTT. Its translation is CASSLASGLLTDTQYF.

This clonotype was found a few times. The chain has TRBV11-2 and TRBJ2-7; 9 bases are shared with TRBD1. The germline gives CDR1 SGHAT, CDR2 FQNNGV. This CDR3 is built from 14 residues. V trimming: 7 bases; J trimming: 4 bases; junction bases outside the gene matches: 8. In DNA, the CDR3 is TGTGCCAGCAACTTTGACAGGGGGGTATACGAGCAGTACTTC. Protein sequence: CASNFDRGVYEQYF.

As for this clonotype: One junction end disagrees with the germline gene, perhaps due to a read error. V gene TRBV4-2 combines with J gene TRBJ2-2; the match to TRBD2 covers 9 bases. The CDR3 contains 16 residues. In germline, CDR1 is LGHNA, CDR2 YNFKEQ. The CDR3 DNA is TGTGCCAGCAGCCAAGGCATAGCGGGAGACACGGGGGAGCTGTTTTTT. This encodes CASSQGIAGDTGELFF.

V usage is TRBV28 and J usage is TRBJ2-4, with 7 bases identical to TRBD1. The CDR3 contains 15 residues. V shed 4 bases, J shed 5 bases, and the junction held 8 bases outside the gene matches. Germline assignment: CDR1 MDHEN and CDR2 SYDVKM. The CDR3 sequence: CASSYLTGSENIQYF. The CDR3 nucleotides read TGTGCCAGCAGTTACCTGACAGGGTCGGAAAACATTCAGTACTTC.

This clonotype was detected only a few times. V and J are TRBV4-2 and TRBJ2-3; 7 bases line up with TRBD2. CDR3 length: 16 residues. Germline CDR1 is LGHNA and CDR2 is YNFKEQ. After removal of 2 bases from V and 1 base from J, the junction contained 6 bases not matched to a gene. In DNA form, the CDR3 reads TGTGCCAGCAGCCAACTACTTCTAGCGGGCACAGATACGCAGTATTTT. The encoded protein is CASSQLLLAGTDTQYF.

This clonotype came up many times. The gene calls are TRBV29-1 and TRBJ2-7; the D gene is possibly TRBD2 (6 bases). CDR3 size: 12 residues. Trimming took off 3 bases at V and 2 bases at J, with 8 bases between the two ends. The germline gives CDR1 SQVTM, CDR2 ANQGSEA. CDR3 amino acids: CSVETRAYEQYF. CDR3 coding DNA: TGCAGCGTTGAGACTAGGGCCTACGAGCAGTACTTC.